The rows below give T cell receptor beta chains drawn from one sample of a study of cytomegalovirus exposure and HLA in healthy donors. Here immunoSEQ multiplex PCR was the method, and the copy in TCRdb shows in-frame clones only, minus some. The sample has 65,000 to 80,000 clones, roughly 94% seen once; the top ten hold about 3.6%. The sequenced sample consisted of PBMCs. The origin of the receptors is a woman aged 18-30 years in good health and CMV-seropositive. Both conserved end residues are part of each CDR3. The D gene is left open where the match is weak. The size field is filled for only some rows; it gives once, few, many or a size class.

j_call: TRBJ1-4; v_call: TRBV28; d_call: TRBD1; clone_size: few; cdr3_aa: CASSPGQGGQEKLFF; cdr3_nt: TGTGCCAGCAGCCCAGGACAGGGAGGGCAGGAGAAACTGTTTTTT
j_call: TRBJ1-5; v_call: TRBV7-9; d_call: NA; clone_size: NA; cdr3_aa: CASSPQGIEQPQHF; cdr3_nt: TGTGCCAGCAGCCCGCAGGGGATAGAACAGCCCCAGCATTTT
j_call: TRBJ2-7; v_call: TRBV7-2; d_call: NA; clone_size: NA; cdr3_aa: CASSSVGGAVGQYF; cdr3_nt: TGTGCCAGCAGCTCCGTGGGGGGGGCGGTCGGGCAGTACTTC
j_call: TRBJ2-1; v_call: TRBV13; d_call: TRBD2; clone_size: NA; cdr3_aa: CASSLGLAGDYEQFF; cdr3_nt: TGTGCCAGCAGCTTAGGACTAGCGGGAGATTATGAGCAGTTCTTC
j_call: TRBJ1-5; v_call: TRBV2; d_call: TRBD1; clone_size: NA; cdr3_aa: CASRYRGPAGQPQHF; cdr3_nt: TGTGCCAGCAGATACAGGGGGCCCGCCGGTCAGCCCCAGCATTTT
j_call: TRBJ1-4; v_call: TRBV6-5; d_call: NA; clone_size: NA; cdr3_aa: CASSRGWTNEKLFF; cdr3_nt: TGTGCCAGCAGCCGAGGGTGGACTAATGAAAAACTGTTTTTT
j_call: TRBJ2-2; v_call: TRBV7-2; d_call: TRBD2; clone_size: NA; cdr3_aa: CASSINSGRYTGELFF; cdr3_nt: TGTGCCAGCAGCATAAATAGCGGGAGGTACACCGGGGAGCTGTTTTTT
j_call: TRBJ1-2; v_call: TRBV5-4; d_call: NA; clone_size: NA; cdr3_aa: CASSLKDRPNYGYTF; cdr3_nt: TGTGCCAGCAGCTTGAAAGACAGGCCTAACTATGGCTACACCTTC
j_call: TRBJ1-3; v_call: TRBV9; d_call: TRBD1; clone_size: NA; cdr3_aa: CASSRPGQAAGNTIYF; cdr3_nt: TGTGCCAGCAGCAGACCGGGACAGGCAGCTGGAAACACCATATATTTT
j_call: TRBJ2-3; v_call: TRBV2; d_call: TRBD2; clone_size: NA; cdr3_aa: CASSKKLRTSGSTDTQYF; cdr3_nt: TGTGCCAGCAGCAAAAAGCTTAGGACTAGCGGGAGCACAGATACGCAGTATTTT
j_call: TRBJ1-2; v_call: TRBV27; d_call: NA; clone_size: once; cdr3_aa: CASSYGGGYGYTF; cdr3_nt: TGTGCCAGCAGTTATGGGGGGGGATATGGCTACACCTTC
j_call: TRBJ2-1; v_call: TRBV5-1; d_call: NA; clone_size: NA; cdr3_aa: CASSMDTQSYNEQFF; cdr3_nt: TGCGCCAGCAGCATGGACACCCAAAGCTACAATGAGCAGTTCTTC
j_call: TRBJ1-4; v_call: TRBV29-1; d_call: TRBD1; clone_size: NA; cdr3_aa: CSVRTGDNEKLFF; cdr3_nt: TGCAGCGTGAGGACAGGGGATAATGAAAAACTGTTTTTT
j_call: TRBJ2-1; v_call: TRBV7-3; d_call: TRBD2; clone_size: NA; cdr3_aa: CASSARTSGGHNEQFF; cdr3_nt: TGTGCCAGCAGCGCCCGGACTAGCGGGGGGCACAATGAGCAGTTCTTC
j_call: TRBJ2-1; v_call: TRBV9; d_call: TRBD2; clone_size: NA; cdr3_aa: CASSGTSGVHEQFF; cdr3_nt: TGTGCCAGCAGCGGGACTAGCGGGGTTCATGAGCAGTTCTTC
j_call: TRBJ1-2; v_call: TRBV28; d_call: NA; clone_size: NA; cdr3_aa: CASSLGVRGGYTF; cdr3_nt: TGTGCCAGCAGTTTAGGGGTCCGGGGTGGCTACACCTTC
j_call: TRBJ1-5; v_call: TRBV6-1; d_call: TRBD1; clone_size: NA; cdr3_aa: CASSADRGLNQPQHF; cdr3_nt: TGTGCCAGCAGCGCGGACAGGGGCTTAAATCAGCCCCAGCATTTT
j_call: TRBJ1-5; v_call: TRBV7-8; d_call: NA; clone_size: NA; cdr3_aa: CASSLANGGNQPQHF; cdr3_nt: TGTGCCAGCAGCTTAGCCAACGGGGGCAATCAGCCCCAGCATTTT
j_call: TRBJ2-5; v_call: TRBV5-1; d_call: TRBD1; clone_size: NA; cdr3_aa: CASSLGTGGWETQYF; cdr3_nt: TGCGCCAGCAGCCTGGGGACAGGGGGCTGGGAGACCCAGTACTTC
j_call: TRBJ2-7; v_call: TRBV11-1; d_call: TRBD2; clone_size: NA; cdr3_aa: CASSLSGGPYEQYF; cdr3_nt: TGTGCCAGCAGCTTAAGCGGGGGCCCCTACGAGCAGTACTTC
j_call: TRBJ1-1; v_call: TRBV29-1; d_call: TRBD1; clone_size: NA; cdr3_aa: CSVDRDRGSPDTEAFF; cdr3_nt: TGCAGCGTCGACCGGGACAGGGGATCTCCCGACACTGAAGCTTTCTTT
j_call: TRBJ2-3; v_call: TRBV5-6; d_call: TRBD1; clone_size: NA; cdr3_aa: CASSFERGQVLPDTQYF; cdr3_nt: TGTGCCAGCAGCTTTGAGAGGGGGCAAGTTCTCCCAGATACGCAGTATTTT
j_call: TRBJ2-2; v_call: TRBV30; d_call: TRBD1; clone_size: once; cdr3_aa: CAWRQGVIGELFF; cdr3_nt: TGTGCCTGGAGACAGGGGGTTATCGGGGAGCTGTTTTTT
j_call: TRBJ2-2; v_call: TRBV27; d_call: NA; clone_size: NA; cdr3_aa: CASSEGGPGTGELFF; cdr3_nt: TGTGCCAGCAGCGAGGGGGGGCCCGGGACCGGGGAGCTGTTTTTT
j_call: TRBJ1-3; v_call: TRBV7-8; d_call: NA; clone_size: NA; cdr3_aa: CASSSRGNTIYF; cdr3_nt: TGTGCCAGCAGCTCGCGGGGGAACACCATATATTTT
j_call: TRBJ2-1; v_call: TRBV9; d_call: TRBD2; clone_size: once; cdr3_aa: CASSARGGPGNEQFF; cdr3_nt: TGTGCCAGCAGCGCGCGGGGGGGTCCGGGCAATGAGCAGTTCTTC
j_call: TRBJ2-5; v_call: TRBV7-8; d_call: TRBD2; clone_size: NA; cdr3_aa: CASSPSSGRIGETQYF; cdr3_nt: TGTGCCAGCAGCCCGTCTAGCGGGAGGATTGGGGAGACCCAGTACTTC
j_call: TRBJ2-5; v_call: TRBV5-6; d_call: TRBD2; clone_size: NA; cdr3_aa: CASSFLAGASGEETQYF; cdr3_nt: TGTGCCAGCAGCTTTTTAGCGGGGGCCTCCGGTGAAGAGACCCAGTACTTC
j_call: TRBJ2-5; v_call: TRBV7-9; d_call: TRBD2; clone_size: NA; cdr3_aa: CASSFGREDETQYF; cdr3_nt: TGTGCCAGCAGCTTCGGGCGGGAGGACGAGACCCAGTACTTC
j_call: TRBJ1-2; v_call: TRBV28; d_call: NA; clone_size: NA; cdr3_aa: CASSFQDYGYTF; cdr3_nt: TGTGCCAGCAGTTTCCAGGACTATGGCTACACCTTC
j_call: TRBJ2-3; v_call: TRBV10-3; d_call: TRBD1; clone_size: NA; cdr3_aa: CAISYRGGSTDTQYF; cdr3_nt: TGTGCCATCAGCTACAGGGGCGGGAGCACAGATACGCAGTATTTT
j_call: TRBJ1-2; v_call: TRBV7-2; d_call: TRBD1; clone_size: NA; cdr3_aa: CASSFRQGSSGYTF; cdr3_nt: TGTGCCAGCAGCTTCCGACAGGGCTCTAGTGGCTACACCTTC
j_call: TRBJ2-7; v_call: TRBV9; d_call: TRBD1; clone_size: NA; cdr3_aa: CASSVTHWDRGLQLCYEQYF; cdr3_nt: TGTGCCAGCAGCGTTACCCACTGGGACAGGGGTCTCCAACTATGCTACGAGCAGTACTTC
j_call: TRBJ2-7; v_call: TRBV19; d_call: TRBD1; clone_size: NA; cdr3_aa: CASSISGQVVYEQYF; cdr3_nt: TGTGCCAGTAGTATCTCCGGACAGGTTGTCTACGAGCAGTACTTC
j_call: TRBJ2-1; v_call: TRBV27; d_call: TRBD2; clone_size: NA; cdr3_aa: CASLYVAGDLLRNEQFF; cdr3_nt: TGTGCCAGCCTATATGTAGCGGGAGACCTGCTACGGAATGAGCAGTTCTTC
j_call: TRBJ2-7; v_call: TRBV25-1; d_call: TRBD2; clone_size: NA; cdr3_aa: CASSPSTSGSNEQYF; cdr3_nt: TGTGCCAGCAGTCCGTCGACTAGCGGGAGTAACGAGCAGTACTTC
j_call: TRBJ2-3; v_call: TRBV6-4; d_call: NA; clone_size: NA; cdr3_aa: CASSDGSTDTQYF; cdr3_nt: TGTGCCAGCAGTGATGGCAGCACAGATACGCAGTATTTT
j_call: TRBJ1-5; v_call: TRBV7-2; d_call: NA; clone_size: once; cdr3_aa: CASSLGGSGKGQPQHF; cdr3_nt: TGTGCCAGCAGCTTAGGAGGGTCGGGAAAGGGCCAGCCCCAGCATTTT
j_call: TRBJ2-1; v_call: TRBV19; d_call: NA; clone_size: NA; cdr3_aa: CASSNEGYNEQFF; cdr3_nt: TGTGCCAGTAGTAACGAGGGCTACAATGAGCAGTTCTTC
j_call: TRBJ1-4; v_call: TRBV25-1; d_call: TRBD1; clone_size: NA; cdr3_aa: CASSGGQGTPTNEKLFF; cdr3_nt: TGTGCCAGCAGTGGGGGACAGGGGACGCCAACTAATGAAAAACTGTTTTTT
j_call: TRBJ2-1; v_call: TRBV7-2; d_call: TRBD2; clone_size: few; cdr3_aa: CASSLLPSGGYNEQFF; cdr3_nt: TGTGCCAGCAGCTTACTCCCTAGCGGGGGGTACAATGAGCAGTTCTTC
j_call: TRBJ2-1; v_call: TRBV7-3; d_call: NA; clone_size: NA; cdr3_aa: CASSPGGPHNEQFF; cdr3_nt: TGTGCCAGCAGCCCCGGGGGGCCACACAATGAGCAGTTCTTC
j_call: TRBJ2-1; v_call: TRBV4-1; d_call: NA; clone_size: NA; cdr3_aa: CASSQDFPYNEQFF; cdr3_nt: TGCGCCAGCAGCCAAGACTTCCCGTACAATGAGCAGTTCTTC
j_call: TRBJ2-1; v_call: TRBV4-2; d_call: TRBD2; clone_size: NA; cdr3_aa: CASSPLAGDLDEQFF; cdr3_nt: TGTGCCAGCAGTCCACTAGCGGGAGATCTGGATGAGCAGTTCTTC
j_call: TRBJ2-7; v_call: TRBV7-2; d_call: TRBD1; clone_size: NA; cdr3_aa: CASSLSGGGSYEQYF; cdr3_nt: TGTGCCAGCAGCTTATCAGGGGGCGGGTCCTACGAGCAGTACTTC
j_call: TRBJ2-3; v_call: TRBV27; d_call: NA; clone_size: NA; cdr3_aa: CASSLLRLAADTQYF; cdr3_nt: TGTGCCAGCAGTTTACTACGGCTAGCAGCAGATACGCAGTATTTT
j_call: TRBJ2-3; v_call: TRBV28; d_call: NA; clone_size: NA; cdr3_aa: CASSFRRAGTQYF; cdr3_nt: TGTGCCAGCAGTTTCCGCAGGGCCGGGACGCAGTATTTT
j_call: TRBJ2-3; v_call: TRBV5-1; d_call: NA; clone_size: NA; cdr3_aa: CASSPGDRPDTQYF; cdr3_nt: TGCGCCAGCAGCCCCGGCGACAGGCCCGATACGCAGTATTTT
j_call: TRBJ1-2; v_call: TRBV4-2; d_call: NA; clone_size: NA; cdr3_aa: CASSQTDGLNYGYTF; cdr3_nt: TGTGCCAGCAGCCAAACTGACGGGTTGAACTATGGCTACACCTTC